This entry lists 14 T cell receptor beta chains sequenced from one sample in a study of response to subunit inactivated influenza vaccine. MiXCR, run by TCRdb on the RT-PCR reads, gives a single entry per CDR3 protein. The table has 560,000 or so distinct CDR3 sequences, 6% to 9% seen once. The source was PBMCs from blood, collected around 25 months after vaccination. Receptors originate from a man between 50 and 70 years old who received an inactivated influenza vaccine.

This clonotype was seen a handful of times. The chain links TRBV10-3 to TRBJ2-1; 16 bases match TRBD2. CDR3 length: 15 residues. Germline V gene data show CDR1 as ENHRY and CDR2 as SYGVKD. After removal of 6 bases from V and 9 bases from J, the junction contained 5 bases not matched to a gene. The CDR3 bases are TGTGCCATCAGAGAGGGACTAGCGGGGGGGATTGAGCAGTTCTTC. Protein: CAIREGLAGGIEQFF.

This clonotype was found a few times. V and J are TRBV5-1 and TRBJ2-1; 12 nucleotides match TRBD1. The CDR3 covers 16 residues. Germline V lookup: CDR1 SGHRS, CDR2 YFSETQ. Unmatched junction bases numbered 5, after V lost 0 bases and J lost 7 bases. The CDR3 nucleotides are TGCGCCAGCAGCTTGGCTGGGACAGGGGGCATGAATGAGCAGTTCTTC. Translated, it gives CASSLAGTGGMNEQFF.

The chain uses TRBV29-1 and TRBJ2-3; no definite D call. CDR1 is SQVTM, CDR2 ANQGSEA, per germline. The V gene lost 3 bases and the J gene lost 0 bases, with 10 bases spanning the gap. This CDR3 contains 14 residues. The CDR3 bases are TGCAGCGTTGAGGGAACTCAGAGCACAGATACGCAGTATTTT. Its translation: CSVEGTQSTDTQYF.

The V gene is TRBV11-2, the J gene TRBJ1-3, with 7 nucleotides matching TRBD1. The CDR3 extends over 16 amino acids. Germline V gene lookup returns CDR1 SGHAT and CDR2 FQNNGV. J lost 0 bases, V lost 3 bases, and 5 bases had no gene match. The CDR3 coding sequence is TGTGCCAGCAGCTTCCGACAGGGCTTCTCTGGAAACACCATATATTTT. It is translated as CASSFRQGFSGNTIYF.

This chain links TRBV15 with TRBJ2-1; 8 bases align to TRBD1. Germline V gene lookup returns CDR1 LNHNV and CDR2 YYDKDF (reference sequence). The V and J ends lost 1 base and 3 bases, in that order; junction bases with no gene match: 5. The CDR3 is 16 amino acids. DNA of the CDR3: TGTGCCACCAGCAGAGGACAGGGGTTGAACTACAATGAGCAGTTCTTC. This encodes CATSRGQGLNYNEQFF.

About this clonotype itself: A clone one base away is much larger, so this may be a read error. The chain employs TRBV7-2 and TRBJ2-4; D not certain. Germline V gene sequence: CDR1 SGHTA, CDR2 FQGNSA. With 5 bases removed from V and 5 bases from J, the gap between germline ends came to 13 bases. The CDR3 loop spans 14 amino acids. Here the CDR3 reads CASSPDIVQNIQYF. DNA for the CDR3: TGTGCCAGCAGCCCCGACATAGTACAAAACATTCAGTACTTC.

For the CDR3, the DNA is TGTGCCAGCAGCCCATTTCCTGGACAGGGGTATGAGCAGTTCTTC. Its translation: CASSPFPGQGYEQFF. V usage is TRBV7-7 and J usage is TRBJ2-1; TRBD1 agrees at 9 bases. J lost 8 bases, V lost 5 bases, and 10 bases had no gene match. Germline V gives CDR1 SSHAT, CDR2 FNYEAQ (reference sequence). The CDR3 is 15 residues long.

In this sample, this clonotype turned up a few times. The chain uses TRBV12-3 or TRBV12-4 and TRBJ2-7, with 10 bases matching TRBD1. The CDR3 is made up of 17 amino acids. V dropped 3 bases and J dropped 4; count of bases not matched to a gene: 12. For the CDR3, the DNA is TGTGCCAGCAGTTTCGTGGGACAGGGGCTTGGTGGGTACGAGCAGTACTTC. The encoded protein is CASSFVGQGLGGYEQYF.

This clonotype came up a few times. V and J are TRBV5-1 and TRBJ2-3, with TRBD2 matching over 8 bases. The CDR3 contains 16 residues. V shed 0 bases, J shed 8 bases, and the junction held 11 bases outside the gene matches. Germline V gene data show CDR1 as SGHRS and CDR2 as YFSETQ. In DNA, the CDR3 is TGCGCCAGCAGCTTGGACGGGGGGGCCCTGGTTGCTACGCAGTATTTT. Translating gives CASSLDGGALVATQYF.

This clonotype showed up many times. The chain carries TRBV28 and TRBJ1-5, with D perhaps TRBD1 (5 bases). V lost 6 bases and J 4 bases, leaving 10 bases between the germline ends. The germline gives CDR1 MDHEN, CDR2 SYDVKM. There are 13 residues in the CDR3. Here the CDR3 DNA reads TGTGCCAGCAGGGGGGACCTGAATCAGCCCCAGCATTTT. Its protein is CASRGDLNQPQHF.

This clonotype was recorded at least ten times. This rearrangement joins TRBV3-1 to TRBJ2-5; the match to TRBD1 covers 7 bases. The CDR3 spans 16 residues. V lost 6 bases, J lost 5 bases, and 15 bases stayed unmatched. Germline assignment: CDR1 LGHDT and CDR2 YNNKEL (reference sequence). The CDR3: CASSPFRQGGSETQYF. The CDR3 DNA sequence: TGTGCCAGCAGTCCCTTCCGACAGGGCGGGTCGGAGACCCAGTACTTC.

For the CDR3, the DNA is TGTGCCAGCAGCGTAGCGGACAGGGGTGATGGCTACACCTTC. As protein: CASSVADRGDGYTF. The J gene is TRBJ1-2, the V gene TRBV9; 9 nucleotides match TRBD1. This CDR3 region has 14 residues. CDR1 is SGDLS, CDR2 YYNGEE, per germline. V gave up 0 bases and J gave up 6 bases; unmatched junction bases: 3.

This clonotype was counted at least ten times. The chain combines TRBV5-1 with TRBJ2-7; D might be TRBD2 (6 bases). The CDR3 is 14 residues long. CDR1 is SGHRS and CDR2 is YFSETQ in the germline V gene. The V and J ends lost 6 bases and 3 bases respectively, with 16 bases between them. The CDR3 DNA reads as TGCGCCAGCAATCCGGGACGGGGGAACTACGAGCAGTACTTC. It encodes CASNPGRGNYEQYF.

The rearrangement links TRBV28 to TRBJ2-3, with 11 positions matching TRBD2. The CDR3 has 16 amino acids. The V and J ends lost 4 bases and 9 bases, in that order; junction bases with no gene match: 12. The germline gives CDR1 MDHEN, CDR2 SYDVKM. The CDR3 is CASSYTGTSGGGTQYF. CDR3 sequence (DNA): TGTGCCAGCAGTTACACCGGGACTAGCGGAGGAGGAACGCAGTATTTT.